This TCR beta chain was sequenced in a study of cytomegalovirus exposure and HLA in healthy donors. Trimming removed 7 bases at V and 4 bases at J, with 11 bases between. The CDR3 covers 12 residues. Germline-derived CDR1 and CDR2 are GTSNPN and SVGIG (reference sequence). PCR primers comprised 60 Vbeta and 13 Jbeta primers. The repertoire was sequenced with immunoSEQ multiplex PCR; TCRdb's copy has only in-frame clones and lacks some. The data contain approximately 150,000 clones, less than 85% of them singletons. This clone was observed once. The TCR sequence derives from a young man in good health and CMV-seronegative. V usage is TRBV30 and J usage is TRBJ1-5; D uncertain. The sequenced sample was PBMCs. In nucleotides, the CDR3 is TGTGCCTTCAATAGTCTTAATCAGCCCCAGCATTTT. Its translation: CAFNSLNQPQHF. The variable domain in full, with the rest retrieved from reference TRBV30 and TRBJ1-5, is SQTIHQWPATLVQPVGSPLSLECTVEGTSNPNLYWYRQAAGRGLQLLFYSVGIGQISSEVPQNLSASRPQDRQFILSSKKLLLSDSGFYLCAFNSLNQPQHFGDGTRLSIL.